This TCR beta chain was obtained from a study of T cell responses to AZD1222 COVID-19 vaccine. Study results and caveats: In all cases, repertoires were sampled only after the peak T cell response. Of spike-specific TCRs, nearly half reportedly target regions left unmutated in variants. Two AZD1222 administrations were followed by greater Spike-specific TCR breadth and depth. Mostly white British, mostly female donors; authors suggested clonal diversity may be underestimated.

TCRdb's table, derived via immunoSEQ multiplex PCR, lists solely in-frame clones and lacks some. The sample lists more than 150,000 clones; approximately 92% were seen once. Comments on this clone: Its cognate antigen is unknown.

The receptor was derived from an adult in good health. This specimen was peripheral blood, taken on day 0 of AZD1222 vaccination.

The CDR3 region has the DNA TGTGCCAGCAGTTACTCGATTGCAGGGCACTATGGCTACACCTTC. Translated: CASSYSIAGHYGYTF. The V call is TRBV6-5, the J call TRBJ1-2; D is perhaps TRBD1 (5 bases). Germline CDR1 reads MNHEY; CDR2 reads SVGAGI. V was cut by 0 bases and J by 3 bases, with 11 bases left in between. The CDR3 runs to 15 residues.